The clone carrying this T cell receptor beta chain appeared a single time. Its antigen is as yet unknown. A read error may produce the germline difference seen at one junction end. Blood RNA came from unsorted whole blood; germline DNA was also extracted. TCR beta cDNA was prepared out of 450 to 500 ng total RNA by means of a constant-region primer. Investigators got TCR beta libraries out of three nested multiplex PCR rounds, done with slightly modified ARM-PCR. TRBV1-TRBV30 forward and Cbeta reverse primers drove the first two roughly 11-cycle rounds. Using its own MiXCR run on the multiplex PCR reads, TCRdb lists one record per CDR3 protein. The table includes some 180,000 distinct CDR3 sequences, 60% detected once. The sample comes from a study of tumor-infiltrating lymphocytes in primary liver carcinoma. About the research overall: Resecting the tumor surgically was how the patients' primary liver carcinoma was treated. Samples gave roughly 3.5 to 7.5 million productive TCRbeta reads, similar across tissue types.

General observations from the study: The study found tumor-adjacent and tumor-blood pairs overlapped less than tumor region pairs. Tumor samples exhibited a significantly greater top-250-clone fraction than blood samples (p = 0.039).

Germline values: CDR1 ENHRY, CDR2 SYGVKD. CDR3 length: 16 amino acids. Sequencing used peripheral blood. The chain links TRBV10-3 to TRBJ2-3; the match to TRBD2 covers 8 bases. The sequence was collected from a middle-aged man with primary liver carcinoma and hepatitis B virus infection. The CDR3, as DNA: TGTACCATCACTGGACGCGGGAGGTCTAGCACAGATACGCAGTATTTT. Translated, it gives CTITGRGRSSTDTQYF.